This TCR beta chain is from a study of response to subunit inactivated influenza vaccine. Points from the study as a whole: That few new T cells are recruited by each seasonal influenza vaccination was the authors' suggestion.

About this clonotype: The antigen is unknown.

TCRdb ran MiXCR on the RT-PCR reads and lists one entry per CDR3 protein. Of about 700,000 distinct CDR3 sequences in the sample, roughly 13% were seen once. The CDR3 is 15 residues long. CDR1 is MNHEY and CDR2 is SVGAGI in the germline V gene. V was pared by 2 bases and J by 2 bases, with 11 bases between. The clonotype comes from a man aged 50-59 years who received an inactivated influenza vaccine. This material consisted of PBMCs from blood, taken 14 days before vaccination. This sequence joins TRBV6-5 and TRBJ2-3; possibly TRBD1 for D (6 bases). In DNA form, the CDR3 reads TGTGCCAGCAGTTACGGACAGCTAAACACAGATACGCAGTATTTT. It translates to CASSYGQLNTDTQYF.